Listed here are 2 T cell receptor beta chains from one sample, sequenced in a study of shared clonotypes between healthy human individuals. Data came from immunoSEQ multiplex PCR; TCRdb stores just in-frame clones and leaves some out. The table has approximately 700,000 clones, 73% seen once. The sample was memory CD4+ T cells sorted from blood. The subset: CD45RA-negative fraction. The receptor set was obtained from a woman aged 25-40 years in good health.

The chain employs TRBV28 and TRBJ2-3; D call uncertain. Trimming cost V 3 bases and J 3 bases, with 10 bases left between them. The CDR3 length is 14 residues. Germline-derived CDR1 and CDR2 are MDHEN and SYDVKM. CDR3 in DNA: TGTGCCAGCAGTTTCCTCAGTTTGACAGATACGCAGTATTTT. This translates into CASSFLSLTDTQYF.

This clone was counted between two and nine times. The chain links TRBV30 to TRBJ2-1, with TRBD2 matching 7 bases. CDR3 length: 14 amino acids. Trimming removed 5 bases from V and 0 bases from J; junction bases left unmatched: 4. Germline V lookup: CDR1 GTSNPN, CDR2 SVGIG (reference sequence). In nucleotides, the CDR3 is TGTGCCTGGGGGACTAAAAGCTCCTACAATGAGCAGTTCTTC. This codes for CAWGTKSSYNEQFF.